Listed here are 3 T cell receptor beta chains from one sample, sequenced in a study of identifying expanded T cells in peripheral blood (dated by TCRdb to between 2018 and 2021). Library construction relied on the immunoSEQ multiplex PCR assay. The table comes from immuneACCESS by way of TCRdb, which keeps in-frame sequences with V and J called. Part of the clones is missing from these tables; in studies checked, under half for an unresolved V gene and the rest for unknown reasons. The sample includes about 100,000 clones, with around 89% observed a single time. 15% to 20% of the sample is held by the ten biggest clonotypes. Sequenced sample: blood. The source is a person aged 18 to 75 in good health.

The CDR3 coding sequence is TGCAGCGCCGGACCTGGCGGAACTGAAGCTTTCTTT. Translation gives CSAGPGGTEAFF. The V gene is TRBV29-1, the J gene TRBJ1-1; D not certain. Germline V CDR1 and CDR2: SQVTM, ANQGSEA. The CDR3 totals 12 residues. The V end was cut by 7 bases, the J end by 5 bases, with 14 bases between.

The chain employs TRBV6-5 and TRBJ2-7; TRBD1 aligns across 7 bases. With V trimmed by 6 bases and J by 1 base, 6 bases remained unmatched. This CDR3 comprises 14 residues. CDR1 and CDR2 (germline): MNHEY, SVGAGI. CDR3 residues: CASRRDRDSYEQYF. The CDR3 DNA reads as TGTGCCAGCAGGCGAGACAGGGATTCCTACGAGCAGTACTTC.

This sequence joins TRBV14 and TRBJ1-2; D is uncertain. Deletions cut 1 base from V and 2 bases from J, with 5 bases between. The CDR3 runs 13 residues. Germline lookup yields CDR1 SGHDN and CDR2 FVKESK. The CDR3 region is CASSQGGNYGYTF. The CDR3 DNA follows: TGTGCCAGCAGCCAAGGGGGAAACTATGGCTACACCTTC.